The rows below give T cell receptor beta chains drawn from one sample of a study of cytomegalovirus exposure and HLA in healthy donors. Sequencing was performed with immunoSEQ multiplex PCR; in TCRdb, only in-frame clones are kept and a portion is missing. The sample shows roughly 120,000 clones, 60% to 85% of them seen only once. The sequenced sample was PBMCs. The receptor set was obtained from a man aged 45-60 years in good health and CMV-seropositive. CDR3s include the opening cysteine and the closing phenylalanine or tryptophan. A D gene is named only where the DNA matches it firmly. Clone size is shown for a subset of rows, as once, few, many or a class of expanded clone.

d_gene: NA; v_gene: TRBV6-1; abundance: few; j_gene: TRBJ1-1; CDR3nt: TGTGCCAGCAGTAAACAGGGGAACACTGAAGCTTTCTTT; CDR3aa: CASSKQGNTEAFF
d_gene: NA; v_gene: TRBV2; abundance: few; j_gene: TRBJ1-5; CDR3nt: TGTGCCAGCAGTGTACAGATGCTTCAAAATCAGCCCCAGCATTTT; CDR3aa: CASSVQMLQNQPQHF
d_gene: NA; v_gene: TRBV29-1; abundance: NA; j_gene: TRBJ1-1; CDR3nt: TGCAGCGCTGTTACGACAGCTGGGAACACTGAAGCTTTCTTT; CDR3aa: CSAVTTAGNTEAFF
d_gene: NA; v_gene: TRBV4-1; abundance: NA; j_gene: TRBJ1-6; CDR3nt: TGCGCCAGCAGCCAACCAGGGGATTCACCCCTCCACTTT; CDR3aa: CASSQPGDSPLHF
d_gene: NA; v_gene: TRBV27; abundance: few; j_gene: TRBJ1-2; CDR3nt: TGTGCCAGCAGTACCCGACAGGTTCGCTCACTCTATGGCTACACCTTC; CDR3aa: CASSTRQVRSLYGYTF
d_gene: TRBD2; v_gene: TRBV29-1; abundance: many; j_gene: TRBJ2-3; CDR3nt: TGCAGCGCCTGCCCGAGGTCTAGCGCCCAGCGGGAGCAGTATTTT; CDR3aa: CSACPRSSAQREQYF
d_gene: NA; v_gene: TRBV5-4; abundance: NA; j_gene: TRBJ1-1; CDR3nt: TGTGCCAGCAGCTTGTTACGGGGGAACACTGAAGCTTTCTTT; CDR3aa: CASSLLRGNTEAFF
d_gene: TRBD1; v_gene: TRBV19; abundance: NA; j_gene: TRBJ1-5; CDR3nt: TGTGCCTCTTCCCCAGGGGGCCTCCAGCCCCAGCATTTT; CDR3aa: CASSPGGLQPQHF
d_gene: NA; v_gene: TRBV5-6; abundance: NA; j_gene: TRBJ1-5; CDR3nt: TGTGCCAGCAGCTTCAGACGAGGACTTAGCAATCAGCCCCAGCATTTT; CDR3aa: CASSFRRGLSNQPQHF
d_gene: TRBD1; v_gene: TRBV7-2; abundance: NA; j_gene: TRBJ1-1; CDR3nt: TGTGCCAGCAGCCCCAGGGGGAGCACTGAAGCTTTCTTT; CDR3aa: CASSPRGSTEAFF
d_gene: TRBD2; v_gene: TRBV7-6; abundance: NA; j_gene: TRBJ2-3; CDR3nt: TGTGCCAGCAGCTTATCGGGACTAGCCGCAGATACGCAGTATTTT; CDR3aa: CASSLSGLAADTQYF
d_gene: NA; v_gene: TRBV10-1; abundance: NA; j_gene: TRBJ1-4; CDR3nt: TGCGCCAGCAGTACAGGGTTCGGTGAAAAACTGTTTTTT; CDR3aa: CASSTGFGEKLFF
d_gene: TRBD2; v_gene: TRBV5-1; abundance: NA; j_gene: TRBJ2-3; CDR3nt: TGCGCCAGCAGCTGGGGTATAGCGGGGGGAAGCACAGATACGCAGTATTTT; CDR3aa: CASSWGIAGGSTDTQYF
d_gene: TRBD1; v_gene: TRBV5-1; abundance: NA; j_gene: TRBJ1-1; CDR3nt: TGCGCCAGCAGCTCGACAGGGGGGAGATTCGGGAGAACTGAAGCTTTCTTT; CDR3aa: CASSSTGGRFGRTEAFF
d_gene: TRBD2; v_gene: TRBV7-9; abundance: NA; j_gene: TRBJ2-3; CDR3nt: TGTGCCAGCAGCCCGCAGGGGACTAGCGGAAGCACAGATACGCAGTATTTT; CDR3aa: CASSPQGTSGSTDTQYF
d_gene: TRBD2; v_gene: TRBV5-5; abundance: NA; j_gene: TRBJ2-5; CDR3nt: TGTGCCAGCAGGGGGGGGAGAGTTCAAGAGACCCAGTACTTC; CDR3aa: CASRGGRVQETQYF
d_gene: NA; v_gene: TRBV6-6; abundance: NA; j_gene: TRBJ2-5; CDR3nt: TGTGCCAGCAGGGCTTCCCAAGAGACCCAGTACTTC; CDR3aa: CASRASQETQYF
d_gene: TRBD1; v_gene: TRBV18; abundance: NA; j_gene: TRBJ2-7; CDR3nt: TGTGCCAGCTCACCACCGGGACAGGGATCAGGCGAGCAGTACTTC; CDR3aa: CASSPPGQGSGEQYF
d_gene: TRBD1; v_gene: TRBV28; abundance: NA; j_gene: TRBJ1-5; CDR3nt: TGTGCCAGCCTCCCAACAGGGGACCGCCAGCCCCAGCATTTT; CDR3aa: CASLPTGDRQPQHF
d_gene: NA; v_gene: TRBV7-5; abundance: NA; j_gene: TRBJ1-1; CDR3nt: TGTGCCAGAAGCATGACAGGGAACACTGAAGCTTTCTTT; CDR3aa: CARSMTGNTEAFF
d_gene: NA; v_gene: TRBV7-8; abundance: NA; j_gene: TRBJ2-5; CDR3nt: TGTGCCAGCAGCTTAGGCATCAAAACAGGGAAGGAAGAGACCCAGTACTTC; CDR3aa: CASSLGIKTGKEETQYF
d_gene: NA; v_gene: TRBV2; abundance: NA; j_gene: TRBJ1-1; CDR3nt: TGTGCCAGCAGCCTAACAGGTTTCACTGAAGCTTTCTTT; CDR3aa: CASSLTGFTEAFF
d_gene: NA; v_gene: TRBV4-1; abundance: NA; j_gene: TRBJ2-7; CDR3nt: TGCGCCAGCAGCCCCCAGGGGCAGGGCTACGGCTACGAGCAGTACTTC; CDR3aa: CASSPQGQGYGYEQYF
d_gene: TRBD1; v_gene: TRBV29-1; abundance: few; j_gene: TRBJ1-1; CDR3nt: TGCAGCGTTGGGACAGGGGGCCAAAGGGCTTTCTTT; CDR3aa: CSVGTGGQRAFF
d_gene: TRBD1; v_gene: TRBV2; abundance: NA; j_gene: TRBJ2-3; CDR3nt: TGTGCCAGCAGTCCGACAGGGGGAGGAGATACGCAGTATTTT; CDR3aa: CASSPTGGGDTQYF
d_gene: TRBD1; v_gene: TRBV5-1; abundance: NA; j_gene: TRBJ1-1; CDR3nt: TGCGCCAGCAGCTTGGGACAGGGCCTGAACACTGAAGCTTTCTTT; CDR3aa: CASSLGQGLNTEAFF
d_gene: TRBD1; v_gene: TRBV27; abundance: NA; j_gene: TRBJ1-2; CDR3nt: TGTGCCAGCAGCAGACAGGGATCAGGCTATGGCTACACCTTC; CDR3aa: CASSRQGSGYGYTF
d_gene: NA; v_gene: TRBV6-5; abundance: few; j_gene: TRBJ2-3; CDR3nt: TGTGCCAGCAAGGTAACGGGAAGGGCGGATACGCAGTATTTT; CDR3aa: CASKVTGRADTQYF
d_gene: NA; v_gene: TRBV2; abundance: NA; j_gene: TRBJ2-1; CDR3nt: TGTGCCGCCGGCAAGACTATCGAGCAGTTCTTC; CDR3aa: CAAGKTIEQFF
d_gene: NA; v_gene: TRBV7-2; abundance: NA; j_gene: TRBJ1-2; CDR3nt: TGTGCCAGCAGCTTAGTGGGGCCCGTACCTCCTAACTATGGCTACACCTTC; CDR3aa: CASSLVGPVPPNYGYTF
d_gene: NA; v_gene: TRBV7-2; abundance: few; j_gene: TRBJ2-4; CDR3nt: TGTGCCAGCAGCCAACAGGGGTACGGGGGTCAGTACTTC; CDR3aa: CASSQQGYGGQYF
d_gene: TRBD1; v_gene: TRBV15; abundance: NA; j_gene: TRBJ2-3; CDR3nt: TGTGCCACCAGCAGAGATTCCGGGACAGGGGGATCTAGCACAGATACGCAGTATTTT; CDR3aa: CATSRDSGTGGSSTDTQYF
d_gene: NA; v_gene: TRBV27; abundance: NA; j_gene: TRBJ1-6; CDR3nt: TGTGCCAGCAGAGATGGGCTTTATAATTCACCCCTCCACTTT; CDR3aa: CASRDGLYNSPLHF
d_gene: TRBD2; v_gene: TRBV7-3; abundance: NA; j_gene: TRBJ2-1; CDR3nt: TGTGCCAGCAGCTCTCTAGCGGGGGGTAGGAATGAGCAGTTCTTC; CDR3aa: CASSSLAGGRNEQFF
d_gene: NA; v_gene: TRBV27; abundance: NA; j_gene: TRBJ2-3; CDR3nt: TGTGCCAGCAGTTCCCCCCGGCAGGCAGATACGCAGTATTTT; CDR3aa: CASSSPRQADTQYF
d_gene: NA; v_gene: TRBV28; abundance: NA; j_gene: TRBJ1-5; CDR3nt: TGTGCCAGCAACTCCAGGGGTTTTAGCAATCAGCCCCAGCATTTT; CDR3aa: CASNSRGFSNQPQHF
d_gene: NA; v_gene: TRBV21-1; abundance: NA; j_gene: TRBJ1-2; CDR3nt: TGTGCCAGCAGCAAAGAGAGACTAGTCTATGGCTACACCTTC; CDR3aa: CASSKERLVYGYTF
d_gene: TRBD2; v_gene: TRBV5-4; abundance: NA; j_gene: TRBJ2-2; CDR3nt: TGTGCCAGCAGCTCTGGGGGGTCTAGCGGGGGATCGAACACCGGGGAGCTGTTTTTT; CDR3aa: CASSSGGSSGGSNTGELFF
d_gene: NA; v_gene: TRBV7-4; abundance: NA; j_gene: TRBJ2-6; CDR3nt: TGTGCCAGCAGCTTAAGGGGACTTTCCTCTGGGGCCAACGTCCTGACTTTC; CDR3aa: CASSLRGLSSGANVLTF
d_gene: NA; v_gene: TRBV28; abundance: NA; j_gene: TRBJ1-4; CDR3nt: TGTGGTTTAGAAAATGAAAAACTGTTTTTT; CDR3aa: CGLENEKLFF
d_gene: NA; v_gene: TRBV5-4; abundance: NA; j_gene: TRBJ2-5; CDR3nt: TGTGCCAGCAGCTTGGGCCAGAAACAAGAGACCCAGTACTTC; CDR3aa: CASSLGQKQETQYF
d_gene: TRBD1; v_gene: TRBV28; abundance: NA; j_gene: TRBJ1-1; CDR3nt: TGTGCCAGCAGTCCAGGGGGTGGAAACACTGAAGCTTTCTTT; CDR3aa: CASSPGGGNTEAFF
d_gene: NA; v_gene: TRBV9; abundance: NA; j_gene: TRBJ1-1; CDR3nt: TGTGCCAGCAGCGTAGTAGGGGGGGGTGGGAACACTGAAGCTTTCTTT; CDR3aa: CASSVVGGGGNTEAFF
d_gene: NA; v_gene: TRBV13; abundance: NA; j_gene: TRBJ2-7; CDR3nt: TGTGCCAGCAGCTTAAGTTCTCGGAGCTCCTACGAGCAGTACTTC; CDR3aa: CASSLSSRSSYEQYF